This TCR beta chain was obtained from a study of CD8+CD57+ T cells in acquired aplastic anemia. Overall study: The study obtained an average of around 3.1 ug of DNA from sorted CD4+ and CD8+ cells.

CDR3 length: 14 residues. V was trimmed by 0 bases and J by 7 bases, leaving 13 bases between them. In germline, CDR1 is SGDLS, CDR2 YYNGEE. This clonotype was counted at least ten times. Its matching antigen is unknown. Findings and limits, study-wide: In common between the patients and the controls were some 28 CD8+ CDR3 sequences.

The template used for profiling TCR beta VDJ and CDR3 was genomic DNA. TCRdb passed the reads through MiXCR, listing each CDR3 protein once. The data show around 150,000 distinct CDR3 sequences, roughly two fifths seen once. Specimen: sorted CD4+, CD8+, or CD8+CD57+ T cells (not recorded which) from PBMCs. This receptor was taken from a human donor in good health, serving as a control. The chain has TRBV9 and TRBJ1-2; D is possibly TRBD1 (5 bases). In nucleotides, the CDR3 is TGTGCCAGCAGCGTAGCTAGGGGTAGGGCTGGCTACACCTTC. It is translated as CASSVARGRAGYTF.